A selection of T cell receptor beta chains follows, all from one sample in a study of cytomegalovirus exposure and HLA in healthy donors. Using immunoSEQ multiplex PCR, the repertoire was profiled, and TCRdb retains in-frame clones only, with some absent. The top ten hold 10% of the sample, which has 210,000 or so clones, over 75% seen once. The sequenced sample was PBMCs. The receptors originated from a woman in her forties or fifties in good health and CMV-seropositive. The CDR3 runs from the conserved cysteine through the conserved F or W. A D gene is named only where the DNA matches it firmly. Size tells how often a clone was seen (once, few, many) or the class of an expanded clone, and some rows leave it out.

TRBD2,TRBJ2-2,.,TRBV4-2,TGTGCCAGCAGCCAAGCTGGGACTAGCGGGGGCCGGAACACCGGGGAGCTGTTTTTT,CASSQAGTSGGRNTGELFF
TRBD1,TRBJ1-2,.,TRBV19,TGTGCCAGTAGTCCGTCCGGGACAGCCACCTATGGCTACACCTTC,CASSPSGTATYGYTF
.,TRBJ1-6,.,TRBV27,TGTGCCAGCAGTTTCGGGACGGGGAGGTCACCCCTCCACTTT,CASSFGTGRSPLHF
TRBD1,TRBJ1-1,.,TRBV6-5,TGTGCCAGCAGTTACGGGACAGGGCCCATGAACACTGAAGCTTTCTTT,CASSYGTGPMNTEAFF
TRBD1,TRBJ1-6,.,TRBV27,TGTGCCAGCAGTTTCTTGACAGGGGGTTCACCCCTCCACTTT,CASSFLTGGSPLHF
.,TRBJ1-6,once,TRBV6-1,TGTGCCAGCAGTGAAACGGACAGAGAAGATAATTCACCCCTCCACTTT,CASSETDREDNSPLHF
TRBD1,TRBJ1-4,.,TRBV6-5,TGTGCCACCCGGGTAGGGACAGGACCTAATGAAAAACTGTTTTTT,CATRVGTGPNEKLFF
.,TRBJ2-1,.,TRBV5-6,TGTGCCAGCAGCTTGGTGGGGGCTAATGAGCAGTTCTTC,CASSLVGANEQFF
TRBD2,TRBJ2-7,.,TRBV25-1,TGTGCCAGCGAACTAGCGGGTGCCTACGAGCAGTACTTC,CASELAGAYEQYF
.,TRBJ2-5,.,TRBV28,TGTGCCAGCAGCCCCCCGGGGGGCCATGGGGGGACCCAGTACTTC,CASSPPGGHGGTQYF
.,TRBJ2-6,.,TRBV2,TGTGCCAGCAGCACAGGGTTCGGGGCCAACGTCCTGACTTTC,CASSTGFGANVLTF
TRBD1,TRBJ1-1,.,TRBV13,TGTGCCAGCAGCATAACAGGGGAGATCACTGAAGCTTTCTTT,CASSITGEITEAFF
.,TRBJ2-7,.,TRBV15,TGTGCCACCAGCAGAGATTACAGGCCAGGGATTAGGGACGAGCAGTACTTC,CATSRDYRPGIRDEQYF
.,TRBJ2-5,.,TRBV5-8,TGTGCCGCCACAGCCCACGACGGAGGTCCGGAGACCCAGTACTTC,CAATAHDGGPETQYF
TRBD2,TRBJ2-1,.,TRBV7-3,TGTGCCAGCAGCTCCGGGGCCCTAGCGGGGGGGGCCTCCTACAATGAGCAGTTCTTC,CASSSGALAGGASYNEQFF
.,TRBJ2-3,.,TRBV6-1,TGTGCCAGCATTTACAGGGGCACAGATACGCAGTATTTT,CASIYRGTDTQYF
TRBD1,TRBJ1-6,.,TRBV18,TGTGCCAGCTCACCTGAGGGGGCTAAGAATTCACCCCTCCACTTT,CASSPEGAKNSPLHF
.,TRBJ1-2,.,TRBV6-5,TGTACCAGCAGCGGAGGGGCCCGCCTGAACGGCTACACCTTC,CTSSGGARLNGYTF
.,TRBJ1-2,.,TRBV7-9,TGTGCCAGCAGCTTAGAAGGGGTTTACTATGGCTACACCTTC,CASSLEGVYYGYTF
.,TRBJ1-3,.,TRBV6-1,TGTGCCAGCAAGCCGAGCTTATCAGGAAACACCATATATTTT,CASKPSLSGNTIYF
TRBD1,TRBJ1-5,few,TRBV10-3,TGTGCCATCAGCGGGACAGGGGAAGGGCAGCCCCAGCATTTT,CAISGTGEGQPQHF
.,TRBJ2-5,.,TRBV5-1,TGCGCCAGCAGCCCGGGAAGTAAAGAGACCCAGTACTTC,CASSPGSKETQYF
TRBD1,TRBJ1-4,.,TRBV7-9,TGTTCCAGCAGCTTGGGGTCCGGGACAGGGGGGAATGAACTGTTTTTT,CSSSLGSGTGGNELFF
.,TRBJ1-6,.,TRBV30,TGTGCCTGGAGTAAGGCCAGCCGAGGGTCACCCCTCCACTTT,CAWSKASRGSPLHF
TRBD2,TRBJ2-3,.,TRBV7-9,TGTGCCAGCAGCTTAGGGGCGGGGGGCCGTCTCACAGATACGCAGTATTTT,CASSLGAGGRLTDTQYF
.,TRBJ1-1,.,TRBV11-2,TGTGCCAGCAGCCAACCCAGTGGGGGCTCCACTGAAGCTTTCTTT,CASSQPSGGSTEAFF
.,TRBJ2-1,.,TRBV28,TGTGCCAGCAATATAGGGAGGGGGACATTAGGTGAGCAGTTCTTC,CASNIGRGTLGEQFF
.,TRBJ1-1,.,TRBV30,TGTGCCTGGATTGCGGCACCTTGGAGGGTCGGGATTGTCTCGAACACTGAAGCTTTCTTT,CAWIAAPWRVGIVSNTEAFF
.,TRBJ2-7,.,TRBV15,TGTGCCACCAGCAGAGATCTGACACAGGACGAGCAGTACTTC,CATSRDLTQDEQYF
.,TRBJ2-2,.,TRBV27,TGTGCCAGCAGGAGGTTCGGGGGGCGGACCGGGGAGCTGTTTTTT,CASRRFGGRTGELFF
TRBD1,TRBJ1-2,.,TRBV6-1,TGTGCCAGCAGTATGGACAGGGAGTATGGCTACACCTTC,CASSMDREYGYTF
TRBD2,TRBJ2-3,.,TRBV5-1,TGCGCCAGCAGCCATGCTAGCGGGGGGGCGGTAGATACGCAGTATTTT,CASSHASGGAVDTQYF
.,TRBJ1-1,once,TRBV7-2,TGTGCCAGCAGCTTAGTTCGTCAGGGCGAAGCTTTCTTT,CASSLVRQGEAFF
TRBD1,TRBJ1-2,.,TRBV7-9,TGTTCCAGCAGCTTAGGACCTACAGGGGGTATGGGCGGCTACACCTTC,CSSSLGPTGGMGGYTF
TRBD2,TRBJ2-3,.,TRBV30,TGTGCCTACGGGTCTAGCGGGGGGCGCACAGATACGCAGTATTTT,CAYGSSGGRTDTQYF
TRBD1,TRBJ1-1,.,TRBV28,TGTGCCAGCAGTCCCTACAGGGGGCGGAGGGGCACTGAAGCTTTCTTT,CASSPYRGRRGTEAFF
.,TRBJ1-3,many,TRBV5-5,TGTGCCAGCAGCCTAACTGGAAACACCATATATTTT,CASSLTGNTIYF
TRBD2,TRBJ2-3,.,TRBV5-6,TGTGCCAGCAGCAGTTTGACTAGCGGGGGGGCCGCATCAGATACGCAGTATTTT,CASSSLTSGGAASDTQYF
TRBD2,TRBJ2-1,.,TRBV5-1,TGCGCCAGCAGCTTGAAGACTAGCGGGGGTGCCCCTGAGCAGTTCTTC,CASSLKTSGGAPEQFF
.,TRBJ1-4,.,TRBV6-5,TGTGCCAGCAGTTACGGCAGAAGAAAACTGTTTTTT,CASSYGRRKLFF
.,TRBJ2-5,few,TRBV7-9,TGTGCCAGCAGCCCCCTGGTCTATCGCGGCCAAGAGACCCAGTACTTC,CASSPLVYRGQETQYF
.,TRBJ1-6,.,TRBV28,TGTGCCAGCAGTTCCTTGAGGTATTCACCCCTCCACTTT,CASSSLRYSPLHF
TRBD2,TRBJ2-1,.,TRBV7-2,TGTGCCAGCAGCTCGGAACCGGGGGGCTACAATGAGCAGTTCTTC,CASSSEPGGYNEQFF